The present T cell receptor (beta chain) was sequenced within a study of cytomegalovirus exposure and HLA in healthy donors. Study-level findings and limits: The listing of about 150 TCR beta chains classed them as cytomegalovirus-associated. It has been reported that TCR beta sequences accurately predicted the HLA-A and HLA-B alleles of most subjects. TCR beta V- and J-gene trimming, according to a later analysis, was linked to a missense DCLRE1C variant.

The primer mix had 60 Vbeta and 13 Jbeta primers. Some clones are missing from TCRdb's copy, which holds only in-frame ones; the method was immunoSEQ multiplex PCR. There are 110,000 to 150,000 clones in the sample; around two thirds occur only once, and roughly 2% lies in the top ten. The table lists this clone with a count of one. Its specificity is unknown. The source is a woman aged 55-69 years in good health and CMV-seropositive. What was sequenced was PBMCs.

The CDR3 sequence: CASSRWDRGVETQYF. The CDR3 bases are TGTGCCAGCAGCCGGTGGGACAGGGGGGTAGAGACCCAGTACTTC. The rearrangement uses TRBV6-5 and TRBJ2-5; TRBD1 matches at 11 bases. CDR1 and CDR2 from the germline V gene are MNHEY and SVGAGI. This CDR3 region has 15 residues. J lost 4 bases, V lost 6 bases, and 7 bases had no gene match.